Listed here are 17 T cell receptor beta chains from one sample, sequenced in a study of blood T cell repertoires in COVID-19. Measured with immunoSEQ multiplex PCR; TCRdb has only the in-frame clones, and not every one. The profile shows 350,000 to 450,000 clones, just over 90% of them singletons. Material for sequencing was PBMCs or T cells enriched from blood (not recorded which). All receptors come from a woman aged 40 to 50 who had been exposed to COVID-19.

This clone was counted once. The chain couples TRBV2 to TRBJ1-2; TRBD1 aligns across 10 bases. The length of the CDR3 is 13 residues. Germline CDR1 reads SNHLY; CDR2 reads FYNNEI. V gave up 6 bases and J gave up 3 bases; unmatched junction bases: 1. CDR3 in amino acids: CASRGTGDYGYTF. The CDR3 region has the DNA TGTGCCAGCAGGGGGACAGGGGACTATGGCTACACCTTC.

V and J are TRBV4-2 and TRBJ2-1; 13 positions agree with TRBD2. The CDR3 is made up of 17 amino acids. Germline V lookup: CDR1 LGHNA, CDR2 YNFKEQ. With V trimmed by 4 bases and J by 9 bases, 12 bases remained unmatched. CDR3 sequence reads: CASSPTSGGREGGEQFF. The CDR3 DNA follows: TGTGCCAGCAGCCCGACTAGCGGGGGGAGAGAAGGGGGTGAGCAGTTCTTC.

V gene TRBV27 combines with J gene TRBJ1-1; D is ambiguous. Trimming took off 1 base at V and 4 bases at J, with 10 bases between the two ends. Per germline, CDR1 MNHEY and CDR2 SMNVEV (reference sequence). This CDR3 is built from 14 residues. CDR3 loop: CASSLWVEGTEAFF. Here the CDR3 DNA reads TGTGCCAGCAGTTTATGGGTTGAGGGCACTGAAGCTTTCTTT.

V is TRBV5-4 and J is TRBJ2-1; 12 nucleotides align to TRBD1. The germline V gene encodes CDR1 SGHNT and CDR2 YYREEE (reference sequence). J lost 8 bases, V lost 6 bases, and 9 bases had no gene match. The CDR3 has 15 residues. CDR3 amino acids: CASTPGQGARDEQFF. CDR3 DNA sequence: TGTGCCAGCACCCCGGGACAGGGGGCTCGGGATGAGCAGTTCTTC.

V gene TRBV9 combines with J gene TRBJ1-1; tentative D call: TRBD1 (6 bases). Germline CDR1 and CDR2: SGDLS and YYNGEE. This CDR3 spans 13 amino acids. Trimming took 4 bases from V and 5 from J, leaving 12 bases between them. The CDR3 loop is CASSLGGGTEAFF. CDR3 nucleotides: TGTGCCAGCAGCTTAGGGGGAGGAACTGAAGCTTTCTTT.

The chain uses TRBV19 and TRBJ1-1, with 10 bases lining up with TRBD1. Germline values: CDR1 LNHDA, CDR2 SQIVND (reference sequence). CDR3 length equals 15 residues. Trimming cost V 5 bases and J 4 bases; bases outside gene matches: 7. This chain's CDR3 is CASSGQGGGSTEAFF. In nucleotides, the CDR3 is TGTGCCAGTAGTGGACAGGGGGGTGGGTCCACTGAAGCTTTCTTT.

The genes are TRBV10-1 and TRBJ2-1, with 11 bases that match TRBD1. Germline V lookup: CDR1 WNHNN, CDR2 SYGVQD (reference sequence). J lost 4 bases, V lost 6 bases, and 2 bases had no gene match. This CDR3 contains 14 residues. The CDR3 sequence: CASRGTGGYNEQFF. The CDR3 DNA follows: TGCGCCAGCAGGGGGACAGGGGGGTACAATGAGCAGTTCTTC.

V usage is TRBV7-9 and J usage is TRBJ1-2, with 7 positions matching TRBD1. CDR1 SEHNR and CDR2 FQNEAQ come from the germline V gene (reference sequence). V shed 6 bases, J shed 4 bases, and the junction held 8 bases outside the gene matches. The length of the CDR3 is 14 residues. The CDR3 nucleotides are TGTGCCAGCAGTCCACGACAGGGCCTCTATGGCTACACCTTC. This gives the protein CASSPRQGLYGYTF.

CDR3 loop: CASSLSGQEVYEQYF. CDR3 bases: TGTGCCAGTAGTCTTTCGGGACAAGAAGTCTACGAGCAGTACTTC. The chain employs TRBV19 and TRBJ2-7; perhaps TRBD1 as D (6 bases). This CDR3 is 15 amino acids long. The germline V gene encodes CDR1 LNHDA and CDR2 SQIVND (reference sequence). The germline V and J ends were trimmed by 5 bases and 3 bases, with 17 bases remaining between them. The whole variable domain, remainder taken from reference TRBV19 and TRBJ2-7, is DGGITQSPKYLFRKEGQNVTLSCEQNLNHDAMYWYRQDPGQGLRLIYYSQIVNDFQKGDIAEGYSVSREKKESFPLTVTSAQKNPTAFYLCASSLSGQEVYEQYFGPGTRLTVT.

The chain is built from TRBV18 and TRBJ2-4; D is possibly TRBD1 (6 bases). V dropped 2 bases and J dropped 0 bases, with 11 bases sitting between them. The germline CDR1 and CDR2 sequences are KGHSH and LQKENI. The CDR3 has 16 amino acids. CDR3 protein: CASSPMGAGAKNIQYF. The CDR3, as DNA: TGTGCCAGCTCACCAATGGGGGCAGGAGCCAAAAACATTCAGTACTTC. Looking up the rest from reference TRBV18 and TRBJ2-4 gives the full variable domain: NAGVMQNPRHLVRRRGQEARLRCSPMKGHSHVYWYRQLPEEGLKFMVYLQKENIIDESGMPKERFSAEFPKEGPSILRIQQVVRGDSAAYFCASSPMGAGAKNIQYFGAGTRLSVL.

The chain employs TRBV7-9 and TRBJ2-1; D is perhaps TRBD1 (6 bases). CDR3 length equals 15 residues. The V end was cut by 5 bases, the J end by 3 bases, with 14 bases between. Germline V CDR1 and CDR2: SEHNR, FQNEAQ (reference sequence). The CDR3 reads CASSLVRTVYNEQFF. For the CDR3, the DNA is TGTGCCAGCAGCCTGGTCCGGACAGTCTACAATGAGCAGTTCTTC.

CDR3 nucleotide sequence: TGTGCCAGCAGCTTAGATCTGCGGGGGGTTGAGCTGTTTTTT. It codes for CASSLDLRGVELFF. The chain employs TRBV11-1 and TRBJ2-2, with TRBD2 identical over 8 bases. Germline V gives CDR1 SGHAT, CDR2 FQDESV (reference sequence). J lost 11 bases, V lost 1 base, and 6 bases had no gene match. The length of the CDR3 is 14 residues.

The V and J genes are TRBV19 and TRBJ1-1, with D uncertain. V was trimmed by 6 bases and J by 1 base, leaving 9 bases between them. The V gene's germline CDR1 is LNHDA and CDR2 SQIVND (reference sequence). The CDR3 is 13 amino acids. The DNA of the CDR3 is TGTGCCAGTAGCCTCACAGCGAACACTGAAGCTTTCTTT. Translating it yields CASSLTANTEAFF.

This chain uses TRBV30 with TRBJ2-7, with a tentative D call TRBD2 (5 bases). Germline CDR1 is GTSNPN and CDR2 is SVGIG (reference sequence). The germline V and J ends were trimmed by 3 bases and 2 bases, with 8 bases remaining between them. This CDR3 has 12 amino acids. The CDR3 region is CAWRAGAYEQYF. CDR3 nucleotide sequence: TGTGCCTGGAGAGCCGGGGCCTACGAGCAGTACTTC.

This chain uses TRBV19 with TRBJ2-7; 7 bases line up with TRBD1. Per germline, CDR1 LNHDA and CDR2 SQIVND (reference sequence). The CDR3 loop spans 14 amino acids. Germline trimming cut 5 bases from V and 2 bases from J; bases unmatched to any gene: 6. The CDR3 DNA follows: TGTGCCAGTAGTTCCACCGGGACAGCCTACGAGCAGTACTTC. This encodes CASSSTGTAYEQYF.

CDR3 nucleotide sequence: TGTGCCAGCAGTTACTCGAGATCTAGCGGGAGGGCCCTCGAGCAGTACTTC. Translated: CASSYSRSSGRALEQYF. The chain couples TRBV6-2 or TRBV6-3 to TRBJ2-7; 12 nucleotides align to TRBD2. From germline, CDR1 is MNHEY and CDR2 SVGEGT. Germline trimming cut 0 bases from V and 6 bases from J; bases unmatched to any gene: 9. This CDR3 region has 17 residues.

CDR3 coding DNA: TGTGCCAGCAGCTACGAGTATGGCTACACCTTC. This sequence encodes CASSYEYGYTF. The chain employs TRBV5-6 and TRBJ1-2, with D unresolved. CDR3 length: 11 residues. From germline, CDR1 is SGHDT and CDR2 YYEEEE. Trimming took off 3 bases at V and 5 bases at J, with 5 bases between the two ends.